This TCR beta chain comes out of a study of regulatory T cells in long-lasting Graves disease. Study results and caveats: A greater number of public clonotypes (approximately 2,500) was shared by persistent patients than by new patients (over 900).

Stated time point: newly diagnosed GD, antithyroid drugs for less than 3 months. There was RNA extracted from PBMCs, and the TCR library was made from it. CDR3 length: 16 amino acids. CDR1 and CDR2 (germline): SNHLY, FYNNEI. The V segment lost 3 bases and the J segment 5 bases; nucleotides outside the gene matches: 7. This clonotype was recorded at least ten times. What it recognizes is unknown. Assembly of TCR beta libraries relied on iRepertoire HTBI primers together with Arm-PCR of CDR3 regions. Each CDR3 protein is one row after TCRdb ran MiXCR on the multiplex PCR reads. This table has 450,000 to 500,000 distinct CDR3 sequences, around 15% appearing once. These data are also associated with another study on T cells in Graves' hyperthyroidism and ophthalmopathy. From that study: Diagnoses rested on clinical symptoms, serum thyroxine and TRAb, thyroid ultrasound and orbital computed tomography. A first-round RT-PCR of the TCR CDR3 used the HTBI primer set. In validation, the model predicted ophthalmopathy. These predictions came a median about 6.5 months before onset.

The receptor was isolated from a man in his forties or fifties with Graves disease. The source material was peripheral blood mononuclear cells (PBMCs), sampled at new diagnosis, from a patient treated with antithyroid drugs. The chain uses TRBV2 and TRBJ2-3; 11 bases align to TRBD2. The chain's CDR3 is CASSDGSGRALDTQYF. The CDR3 coding sequence is TGTGCCAGCAGTGATGGTAGCGGGAGGGCATTAGATACGCAGTATTTT. The full variable domain, rest sourced from reference TRBV2 and TRBJ2-3, is EPEVTQTPSHQVTQMGQEVILRCVPISNHLYFYWYRQILGQKVEFLVSFYNNEISEKSEIFDDQFSVERPDGSNFTLKIRSTKLEDSAMYFCASSDGSGRALDTQYFGPGTRLTVL.